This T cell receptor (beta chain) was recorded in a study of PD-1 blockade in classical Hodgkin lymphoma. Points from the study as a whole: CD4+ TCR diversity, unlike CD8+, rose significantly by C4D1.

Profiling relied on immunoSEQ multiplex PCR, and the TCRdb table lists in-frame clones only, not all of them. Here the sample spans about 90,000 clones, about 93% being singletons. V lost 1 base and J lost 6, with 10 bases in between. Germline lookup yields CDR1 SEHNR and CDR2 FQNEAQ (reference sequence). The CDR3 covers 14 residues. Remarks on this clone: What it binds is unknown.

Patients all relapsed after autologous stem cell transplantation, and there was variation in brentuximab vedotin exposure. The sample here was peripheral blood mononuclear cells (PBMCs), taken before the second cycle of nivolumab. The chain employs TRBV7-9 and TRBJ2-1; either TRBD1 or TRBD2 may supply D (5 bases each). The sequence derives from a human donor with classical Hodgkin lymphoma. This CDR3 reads CASSLGGGGNEQFF. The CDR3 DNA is TGTGCCAGCAGCTTAGGGGGTGGGGGCAATGAGCAGTTCTTC.